The 15 T cell receptor beta chains given below trace back to one sample, sequenced in a study of T cell changes during pregnancy in multiple sclerosis (dated by TCRdb to about 2019). Libraries were made using the immunoSEQ multiplex PCR assay. TCRdb's version of the immuneACCESS table is confined to in-frame rearrangements and falls short of the full clone set. An unresolved V gene accounts for under half of the shortfall where checked; the remainder is of unknown origin. The sample yields fewer than 25,000 clones; roughly 86% were counted once. In total, the top ten clones hold about 1% of the sample. The sequencing here drew on CD4+ T cells from peripheral blood mononuclear cells, taken in the second trimester of pregnancy. These receptors came from a female donor in good health, enrolled as a control in a pregnancy study.

The chain recombines TRBV10-2 with TRBJ2-3, with 7 bases fitting TRBD2. V shed 1 base and J 6 bases; nucleotides not matched to a gene: 13. The CDR3 extends over 17 amino acids. Germline CDR1 WSHSY, CDR2 SAAADI. CDR3 loop: CASSEFSGGSGRDTQYF. DNA of the CDR3: TGCGCCAGCAGTGAGTTCTCCGGCGGGAGTGGGCGGGATACGCAGTATTTT.

The chain couples TRBV6-1 to TRBJ2-1, with TRBD2 matching over 8 bases. The CDR3 runs 14 residues. The V segment lost 2 bases and the J segment 14 bases; nucleotides outside the gene matches: 11. Germline values: CDR1 MNHNS, CDR2 SASEGT. This CDR3 reads CASSEPWGSGDEFF. The CDR3 region has the DNA TGTGCCAGCAGTGAACCTTGGGGTAGCGGGGACGAGTTCTTC.

The rearrangement links TRBV2 to TRBJ1-1, with 9 bases fitting TRBD1. From germline, CDR1 is SNHLY and CDR2 FYNNEI. The CDR3 has 16 amino acids. V lost 4 bases to trimming and J lost 0 bases; unmatched junction nucleotides: 6. The CDR3 DNA sequence: TGTGCCAGCAGTGGGGAGGACAGGGGAGTGAACACTGAAGCTTTCTTT. Its translation: CASSGEDRGVNTEAFF.

This chain links TRBV5-1 with TRBJ2-1; D is possibly TRBD1 (6 bases). V shed 3 bases and J shed 0 bases, with 10 bases lying between them. The CDR3 has 15 residues. In germline, CDR1 is SGHRS, CDR2 YFSETQ. CDR3 in DNA: TGCGCCAGCAGCTCGGACAGTGCCTCCTACAATGAGCAGTTCTTC. It translates to CASSSDSASYNEQFF.

The chain combines TRBV6-1 with TRBJ1-4; 7 nucleotides match TRBD1. This CDR3 has 16 amino acids. With 2 bases clipped from V and 5 bases from J, the junction kept 8 bases outside the gene matches. Germline lookup yields CDR1 MNHNS and CDR2 SASEGT. CDR3 sequence (DNA): TGTGCCAGCAGTGAATCCGTGACAGGGAGGAATGAAAAACTGTTTTTT. Translating it yields CASSESVTGRNEKLFF.

This chain connects TRBV27 to TRBJ2-1, with TRBD2 matching over 7 bases. This CDR3 has 16 residues. The junction had 12 bases not matched to a gene; V was cut back by 5 bases and J by 5 bases. The germline CDR1 and CDR2 sequences are MNHEY and SMNVEV (reference sequence). The CDR3 loop reads CASSPSQRGLNNEQFF. CDR3 coding DNA: TGTGCCAGCAGTCCCTCCCAGCGGGGACTAAACAATGAGCAGTTCTTC.

This clone was observed a handful of times. The chain carries TRBV4-2 and TRBJ2-1, with 7 nucleotides matching TRBD2. V lost 0 bases to trimming and J lost 8 bases; unmatched junction nucleotides: 1. The CDR3 covers 13 residues. Germline CDR1 and CDR2: LGHNA and YNFKEQ. The CDR3 spells CASSQDRGDEQFF. The DNA of the CDR3 is TGTGCCAGCAGCCAAGATCGGGGGGATGAGCAGTTCTTC.

V is TRBV19 and J is TRBJ1-4, with a tentative D call TRBD1 (6 bases). The germline CDR1 and CDR2 sequences are LNHDA and SQIVND (reference sequence). The CDR3 length is 13 residues. Between the trimmed V and J ends, which lost 7 bases and 7 bases, there was a span of 13 bases. CDR3 nucleotide sequence: TGTGCCAGTAAGGTACAGGGTTCTGAAAAACTGTTTTTT. Residues: CASKVQGSEKLFF.

This chain uses TRBV18 with TRBJ1-6, with 11 bases matching TRBD1. Germline V CDR1 and CDR2: KGHSH, LQKENI. The CDR3 has 16 residues. V dropped 4 bases and J dropped 6; count of bases not matched to a gene: 5. In DNA, the CDR3 is TGTGCCAGCTCACGAGATGGACAGGGGGCTAATTCACCCCTCCACTTT. Amino acids: CASSRDGQGANSPLHF.

The chain couples TRBV5-1 to TRBJ2-7, with a weak D call TRBD2 (5 bases). Germline loops: CDR1 SGHRS, CDR2 YFSETQ. The CDR3 runs to 13 residues. V was clipped by 4 bases and J by 5 bases, with 13 bases between them. The CDR3 here is CASSATGIHEQYF. The CDR3 DNA reads TGCGCCAGCAGCGCCACGGGGATCCACGAGCAGTACTTC.

The chain links TRBV6-4 to TRBJ1-1; 8 positions agree with TRBD1. V was pared by 6 bases and J by 4 bases, with 4 bases of the junction left unmatched. Germline V gene lookup returns CDR1 MRHNA and CDR2 SNTAGT. The CDR3 extends over 13 amino acids. The CDR3: CASRVQGGTEAFF. The CDR3 DNA reads TGTGCCAGCAGGGTACAGGGGGGCACTGAAGCTTTCTTT.

This clone was detected once. This rearrangement joins TRBV6-6 to TRBJ2-1; a possible D gene is TRBD1 (5 bases). Trimming took 7 bases from V and 3 from J, leaving 7 bases between them. The CDR3 runs 12 residues. Germline V lookup: CDR1 MNHNY, CDR2 SVGAGI (reference sequence). DNA of the CDR3: TGTGCCAGCACCGACAGCTACAATGAGCAGTTCTTC. Translation gives CASTDSYNEQFF.

This clone was counted once. The chain is built from TRBV21-1 and TRBJ2-7; the DNA was not compared with TRBD1, the D call given in the table. TRBV21-1 is labeled a pseudogene. The CDR3 totals 20 residues. Here the CDR3 reads CASSKAESTGTPSISDEQYF. For the CDR3, the DNA is TGTGCCAGCAGCAAAGCGGAATCGACAGGGACACCCTCCATTAGCGACGAGCAGTACTTC.

This chain joins TRBV5-4 and TRBJ2-1; 10 bases are shared with TRBD1. The CDR3 contains 16 residues. CDR1 and CDR2 (germline): SGHNT, YYREEE (reference sequence). V shed 0 bases, J shed 6 bases, and the junction held 6 bases outside the gene matches. In DNA, the CDR3 is TGTGCCAGCAGCTTGGCCTTCGGGACAGGGGTCAATGAGCAGTTCTTC. Translated: CASSLAFGTGVNEQFF.

This chain uses TRBV7-8 with TRBJ2-1; TRBD2 agrees at 12 bases. From germline, CDR1 is SGHVS and CDR2 FQNEAQ. V was clipped by 1 base and J by 7 bases; unmatched bases: 2. The CDR3 spans 15 residues. The CDR3 DNA sequence: TGTGCCAGCAGCTTAGGACTAGCGGGGGAAAATGAGCAGTTCTTC. Its protein is CASSLGLAGENEQFF.